The 8 T cell receptor beta chains listed next were all sequenced from one sample in a study of T cells in Graves' hyperthyroidism and ophthalmopathy. Amplification targeted TCR beta CDR3 regions from RNA transcripts. The study used the HTBI primer set for a first-round RT-PCR of the TCR CDR3. TCRdb fed the multiplex PCR reads into MiXCR, producing one record per CDR3 protein. The repertoire consists of about 400,000 distinct CDR3 sequences, with approximately 14% occurring once and the leading ten covering roughly 26%. The specimen sequenced was blood. These receptors were obtained from a woman aged 18 to 35 with Graves' hyperthyroidism that later progressed to Graves' ophthalmopathy.

This clonotype was detected many times. The CDR3 here is CASSPDRVAGTKTQYF. The CDR3 nucleotides read TGTGCCAGCAGTCCCGACCGGGTAGCGGGGACCAAAACGCAGTATTTT. The rearrangement joins TRBV7-8 to TRBJ2-3; 8 nucleotides agree with TRBD2. Germline assignment: CDR1 SGHVS and CDR2 FQNEAQ. CDR3 length equals 16 residues. J was trimmed by 9 bases and V by 6 bases; bases with no gene match: 17. Filled out from reference TRBV7-8 and TRBJ2-3, the complete variable domain reads GAGVSQSPRYKVAKRGQDVALRCDPISGHVSLFWYQQALGQGPEFLTYFQNEAQLDKSGLPSDRFFAERPEGSVSTLKIQRTQQEDSAVYLCASSPDRVAGTKTQYFGPGTRLTVL.

This clonotype was seen ten or more times. The chain links TRBV29-1 to TRBJ2-5; 9 bases match TRBD2. V dropped 5 bases and J dropped 5; count of bases not matched to a gene: 9. The CDR3 is made up of 14 amino acids. The V gene's germline CDR1 is SQVTM and CDR2 ANQGSEA. CDR3 loop: CSVPVSGSWETQYF. The CDR3 DNA reads as TGCAGCGTTCCAGTTAGCGGGAGCTGGGAGACCCAGTACTTC.

This clonotype was detected many times. One junction end does not reproduce the germline sequence, and a read error may be involved. The chain is built from TRBV12-3 or TRBV12-4 and TRBJ2-4, with 11 bases that match TRBD2. The CDR3 consists of 14 residues. The CDR3 sequence is CASSLAGGGDIQYF. The CDR3 DNA reads TGTGCCAGCAGCTTAGCGGGAGGGGGGGACATTCAGTACTTC.

There are many counts of this clonotype. The V and J genes are TRBV7-8 and TRBJ2-1, with 9 bases matching TRBD2. This CDR3 is 17 amino acids long. J lost 4 bases, V lost 2 bases, and 9 bases had no gene match. Germline values: CDR1 SGHVS, CDR2 FQNEAQ. This chain's CDR3 is CASSLPVSGRHYNEQFF. Written as DNA, the CDR3 is TGTGCCAGCAGCTTACCCGTAAGCGGGAGGCATTACAATGAGCAGTTCTTC.

V and J are TRBV20-1 and TRBJ2-3; 9 nucleotides line up with TRBD2. CDR3 length: 18 residues. Germline-derived CDR1 and CDR2 are DFQATT and SNEGSKA (reference sequence). Losses at the gene ends were 6 bases for V and 2 bases for J; bases not matched to a gene: 18. CDR3 coding DNA: TGCAGTGCCCCCCGGGGTAGCGGGAGTGAGCATTACACAGATACGCAGTATTTT. It is translated as CSAPRGSGSEHYTDTQYF.

The table lists this clonotype with many counts. This chain uses TRBV5-6 with TRBJ1-4; 7 positions agree with TRBD1. This CDR3 region has 17 residues. The J segment lost 5 bases and the V segment lost 4 bases, leaving 14 bases of the junction unmatched. CDR1 and CDR2 from the germline V gene are SGHDT and YYEEEE. The CDR3 nucleotides read TGTGCCAGCAGCCCCTGGGCCTTGACAGGGACGAATGAAAAACTGTTTTTT. Translated, it gives CASSPWALTGTNEKLFF.

Ten or more counts support this clonotype. V and J are TRBV6-1 and TRBJ2-7, with 7 bases identical to TRBD1. Per the germline V gene, CDR1 is MNHNS and CDR2 is SASEGT. The CDR3 covers 15 residues. V was clipped by 5 bases and J by 2 bases; unmatched bases: 9. The CDR3 here is CASSPTGEPTYEQYF. The CDR3 DNA sequence: TGTGCCAGCAGTCCCACAGGGGAACCAACCTACGAGCAGTACTTC.

Worth noting for this clonotype: With a much larger clone just one base away, this may be a read error. The chain carries TRBV2 and TRBJ2-7, with D possibly matching TRBD2 (8 bases). V lost 4 bases, J lost 4 bases, and 26 bases lay in between. Germline CDR1 SNHLY, CDR2 FYNNEI. The CDR3 runs 18 residues. CDR3 loop: CASSGGRGGLAGPYEQYF. The CDR3 nucleotides are TGTGCCAGCAGTGGAGGCAGGGGGGGTCTAGCGGGCCCATACGAGCAGTACTTC.